One and the same sample provided the 4 T cell receptor beta chains below, sequenced in a study of blood T cell repertoires in COVID-19. Only in-frame clones appear in the TCRdb table, and some are missing; sequencing was by immunoSEQ multiplex PCR. The sample holds about 280,000 clones, around 90% seen once. The sample was peripheral blood. These receptors came from a man between 18 and 29 years old with active or convalescent COVID-19.

V usage is TRBV7-2 and J usage is TRBJ2-3; TRBD2 aligns across 12 bases. V lost 4 bases, J lost 2 bases, and 1 base stayed unmatched. The CDR3 has 15 amino acids. The germline gives CDR1 SGHTA, CDR2 FQGNSA. CDR3 residues: CASSWTSGATDTQYF. The CDR3 region has the DNA TGTGCCAGCAGCTGGACTAGCGGGGCCACAGATACGCAGTATTTT. The full variable domain, rest sourced from reference TRBV7-2 and TRBJ2-3, is GAGVSQSPSNKVTEKGKDVELRCDPISGHTALYWYRQSLGQGLEFLIYFQGNSAPDKSGLPSDRFSAERTGGSVSTLTIQRTQQEDSAVYLCASSWTSGATDTQYFGPGTRLTVL.

For the CDR3, the DNA is TGTGCCAGTAGTCCAAACAGGGTCGGCGGCTACACCTTC. It translates to CASSPNRVGGYTF. The chain employs TRBV19 and TRBJ1-2, with a weak D call TRBD1 (6 bases). The germline V gene encodes CDR1 LNHDA and CDR2 SQIVND (reference sequence). CDR3 size: 13 residues. V gave up 5 bases and J gave up 8 bases, with 15 bases separating them. Complete variable domain (other parts from reference TRBV19 and TRBJ1-2): DGGITQSPKYLFRKEGQNVTLSCEQNLNHDAMYWYRQDPGQGLRLIYYSQIVNDFQKGDIAEGYSVSREKKESFPLTVTSAQKNPTAFYLCASSPNRVGGYTFGSGTRLTVV.

The rearrangement joins TRBV15 to TRBJ1-2, with D possibly TRBD1 on 6 matching bases. There are 16 residues in the CDR3. V was trimmed by 0 bases and J by 2 bases, leaving 13 bases between them. Germline V gene data show CDR1 as LNHNV and CDR2 as YYDKDF (reference sequence). Here the CDR3 reads CATSRDRGLTNYGYTF. The CDR3 DNA is TGTGCCACCAGCAGAGATAGGGGGTTAACAAACTATGGCTACACCTTC.

The chain has TRBV4-3 and TRBJ1-6; a possible D gene is TRBD1 (5 bases). CDR3 length: 15 amino acids. V lost 1 base, J lost 7 bases, and 11 bases lay in between. Germline V CDR1 and CDR2: LGHNA, YSLEER. The CDR3: CASSQVTRVNSPLHF. CDR3 in DNA: TGCGCCAGCAGCCAAGTAACCAGGGTCAATTCACCCCTCCACTTT.